Each of the 25 T cell receptor beta chains below was sequenced from the same sample in a study of T-cell reconstitution after alpha-beta-depleted transplantation in children. This sample's TCRbeta library carried unique molecular identifier barcodes. TCRdb re-called the PCR reads with MiXCR, one entry per CDR3 protein. This sample has over 150,000 distinct CDR3 sequences, with roughly 7.5% found just once. The sample here was PBMCs from the stem cell graft donor, taken from the stem cell graft. The receptors originated from a human donor who donated a stem cell graft to a child with Wiskott-Aldrich syndrome.

This clonotype was counted many times. The chain carries TRBV6-6 and TRBJ2-5; TRBD1 matches 8 bases. This CDR3 is 13 amino acids long. V was clipped by 10 bases and J by 5 bases; unmatched bases: 9. Germline V lookup: CDR1 MNHNY, CDR2 SVGAGI (reference sequence). Written as DNA, the CDR3 is TGTGCCACCTCTGAAGGGACAGGCGAGACCCAGTACTTC. Amino acid sequence: CATSEGTGETQYF.

This clonotype was counted at least ten times. The rearrangement links TRBV12-3 or TRBV12-4 to TRBJ2-7, with a possible D match to TRBD2 (6 bases). This CDR3 has 14 amino acids. V was pared by 4 bases and J by 3 bases, with 13 bases between. DNA of the CDR3: TGTGCCAGCAGTTCCACCGGGACTTACTACGAGCAGTACTTC. It translates to CASSSTGTYYEQYF.

The chain carries TRBV9 and TRBJ2-7; 12 nucleotides line up with TRBD1. V dropped 4 bases and J dropped 7; count of bases not matched to a gene: 9. This CDR3 region has 15 residues. Germline V gene data show CDR1 as SGDLS and CDR2 as YYNGEE. CDR3 DNA sequence: TGTGCCAGCAGCCCGTGGGGACAGGGGGCGGCAGAGCAGTACTTC. The encoded protein is CASSPWGQGAAEQYF.

The chain's CDR3 is CASSQDAQGHTEAFF. CDR3 nucleotide sequence: TGCGCCAGCAGCCAAGACGCTCAGGGCCACACTGAAGCTTTCTTT. This chain uses TRBV4-1 with TRBJ1-1; maybe TRBD1 (5 bases). Germline V gives CDR1 MGHRA, CDR2 YSYEKL. CDR3 length equals 15 residues. V lost 0 bases, J lost 3 bases, and 11 bases lay in between.

This clonotype has ten or more counts. J is TRBJ2-7 and V is TRBV6-5; D perhaps matches TRBD1 (7 bases). This CDR3 has 12 residues. V was trimmed by 6 bases and J by 6 bases, leaving 12 bases between them. In germline, CDR1 is MNHEY, CDR2 SVGAGI. CDR3 residues: CASSRQGGEQYF. CDR3 nucleotides: TGTGCCAGCAGCCGACAGGGAGGCGAGCAGTACTTC.

V usage is TRBV24-1 and J usage is TRBJ2-2, with no clear D. Per the germline V gene, CDR1 is KGHDR and CDR2 is SFDVKD. This CDR3 contains 16 residues. With 4 bases removed from V and 1 base from J, the gap between germline ends came to 12 bases. The CDR3 DNA is TGTGCCACCAGTGACTCTTGGAACGGGAACACCGGGGAGCTGTTTTTT. This translates into CATSDSWNGNTGELFF.

The table lists this clonotype with many counts. V is TRBV4-3 and J is TRBJ2-6, with unresolved D. Germline-derived CDR1 and CDR2 are LGHNA and YSLEER. This CDR3 region has 16 residues. V lost 0 bases to trimming and J lost 0 bases, with 6 bases between them. The CDR3 here is CASSQDTDSGANVLTF. CDR3 sequence (DNA): TGCGCCAGCAGCCAAGATACCGACTCTGGGGCCAACGTCCTGACTTTC.

The genes are TRBV10-3 and TRBJ2-1, with TRBD2 matching over 7 bases. J gave up 8 bases and V 8 bases, and 9 bases lay outside the gene matches. This CDR3 spans 13 amino acids. Germline assignment: CDR1 ENHRY and CDR2 SYGVKD. In nucleotides, the CDR3 is TGTGCCATCGGGTCTTGGGGGGGGGATGAGCAGTTCTTC. Translation: CAIGSWGGDEQFF.

In this sample, this clonotype turned up many times. The chain links TRBV15 to TRBJ2-1, with TRBD2 as a possible D gene (7 bases). CDR1 is LNHNV, CDR2 YYDKDF, per germline (reference sequence). V lost 4 bases to trimming and J lost 1 base, with 14 bases between them. This CDR3 has 16 amino acids. The CDR3 coding sequence is TGTGCCACCAGCATGGGGGGGCTGGGGTCCTACAATGAGCAGTTCTTC. Amino acid sequence: CATSMGGLGSYNEQFF.

This clonotype has at least ten counts. The rearrangement links TRBV10-3 to TRBJ1-3; D not certain. Germline CDR1 and CDR2: ENHRY and SYGVKD. The CDR3 consists of 14 residues. The ends were cut back, 4 bases at V and 0 bases at J, with 7 bases in the middle. DNA of the CDR3: TGTGCCATCAGTGTAACAGACTCTGGAAACACCATATATTTT. It encodes CAISVTDSGNTIYF.

The table lists this clonotype with many counts. The rearrangement uses TRBV7-2 and TRBJ2-7, with D unclear. V was cut by 3 bases and J by 5 bases, with 11 bases left in between. Germline V gene sequence: CDR1 SGHTA, CDR2 FQGNSA. The CDR3 contains 13 residues. The CDR3 region is CASSFDWLDEQYF. CDR3 DNA sequence: TGTGCCAGCAGCTTTGATTGGTTAGACGAGCAGTACTTC.

This clonotype was seen a handful of times. The chain has TRBV5-6 and TRBJ2-7; D possibly matches TRBD1 or TRBD2 (5 bases each). The CDR3 is 15 amino acids. Deletions cut 5 bases from V and 5 bases from J, with 20 bases between. Germline lookup yields CDR1 SGHDT and CDR2 YYEEEE. CDR3 loop: CASRIRDVLVHEQYF. The CDR3 DNA sequence: TGTGCCAGCAGGATACGGGACGTCCTTGTGCACGAGCAGTACTTC.

This clonotype occurred a few times. The V call is TRBV5-1, the J call TRBJ2-7, with 7 nucleotides matching TRBD2. V dropped 3 bases and J dropped 4; count of bases not matched to a gene: 7. Germline V lookup: CDR1 SGHRS, CDR2 YFSETQ. There are 14 residues in the CDR3. The CDR3 DNA follows: TGCGCCAGCAGCTGGGGGACTAAGCCTTACGAGCAGTACTTC. Its translation is CASSWGTKPYEQYF.

With respect to this clonotype: A much larger clone is a single base away; this may be a read error. The chain has TRBV3-1 and TRBJ2-3; 7 positions match TRBD1. The V gene's germline CDR1 is LGHDT and CDR2 YNNKEL (reference sequence). The CDR3 sequence is 16 residues long. For the CDR3, the DNA is TGTGCCAGCGGCCACTTAGAAGAGGGGGCGGGAGATACGCAGTATTTT. Protein: CASGHLEEGAGDTQYF.

The table lists this clonotype with many counts. V is TRBV12-3 or TRBV12-4 and J is TRBJ2-7; D perhaps matches TRBD2 (5 bases). This CDR3 region has 12 residues. V shed 7 bases and J shed 5 bases, with 12 bases lying between them. The CDR3 DNA reads as TGTGCCAGCAATGGGCCGAGGGACGAGCAGTACTTC. As protein: CASNGPRDEQYF.

This clonotype was observed many times. V and J are TRBV27 and TRBJ2-1; D perhaps matches TRBD2 (5 bases). Germline CDR1 MNHEY, CDR2 SMNVEV (reference sequence). V lost 3 bases and J lost 15, with 21 bases in between. The CDR3 totals 14 residues. The CDR3 sequence: CASSLTGTLNRPFF. The CDR3, as DNA: TGTGCCAGCAGTTTGACGGGAACCCTAAACCGACCGTTCTTC.

This clonotype occurred many times. The rearrangement links TRBV5-1 to TRBJ2-7; D might be TRBD1 (6 bases). The germline V and J ends were trimmed by 4 bases and 4 bases, with 15 bases remaining between them. The CDR3 extends over 14 amino acids. Germline-derived CDR1 and CDR2 are SGHRS and YFSETQ. As DNA, the CDR3 is TGCGCCAGCAGCGGAACAGGGATCCCTTACGAGCAGTACTTC. This gives the protein CASSGTGIPYEQYF.

This chain connects TRBV14 to TRBJ2-5, with D perhaps TRBD1 (5 bases). Germline CDR1 reads SGHDN; CDR2 reads FVKESK. The CDR3 spans 15 residues. V was shortened by 0 bases and J by 5 bases, with 13 bases between the two germline ends. The CDR3 DNA follows: TGTGCCAGCAGCCAAGATGTGGCAGGGCAGGAGACCCAGTACTTC. Amino acids: CASSQDVAGQETQYF.

This clonotype was seen at least ten times. The chain links TRBV5-1 to TRBJ1-5; 9 bases are a match to TRBD1. The germline gives CDR1 SGHRS, CDR2 YFSETQ. V was pared by 0 bases and J by 6 bases, with 4 bases of the junction left unmatched. The CDR3 extends over 15 amino acids. Here the CDR3 DNA reads TGCGCCAGCAGCTTGGGGACAGGGGCCCCTCAGCCCCAGCATTTT. It specifies CASSLGTGAPQPQHF.

A few counts support this clonotype. The chain combines TRBV11-1 with TRBJ2-1; 10 bases match TRBD1. V lost 5 bases and J lost 3; bases outside the gene matches: 16. The length of the CDR3 is 19 residues. Germline V gene sequence: CDR1 SGHAT, CDR2 FQDESV (reference sequence). DNA of the CDR3: TGTGCCAGCAGCACCACTCCGGGACAGGGGCTTTCGGACTACAATGAGCAGTTCTTC. Amino acids: CASSTTPGQGLSDYNEQFF.

This clonotype was detected only a few times. The chain recombines TRBV20-1 with TRBJ2-3; D is perhaps TRBD1 (8 bases). Deletions cut 5 bases from V and 6 bases from J, with 15 bases between. The CDR3 extends over 13 amino acids. In germline, CDR1 is DFQATT, CDR2 SNEGSKA (reference sequence). The CDR3 loop is CSADQQGGDTQYF. The CDR3 DNA sequence: TGCAGTGCTGACCAACAGGGGGGGGATACGCAGTATTTT.

This rearrangement joins TRBV20-1 to TRBJ2-7; TRBD1 matches at 8 bases. With 6 bases clipped from V and 4 bases from J, the junction kept 14 bases outside the gene matches. Germline V gives CDR1 DFQATT, CDR2 SNEGSKA (reference sequence). This CDR3 is built from 15 residues. The CDR3 sequence: CSASLGQGSQYEQYF. The CDR3 nucleotides read TGCAGTGCCTCACTCGGACAGGGAAGCCAATACGAGCAGTACTTC.

Many counts were recorded for this clonotype. CDR3 bases: TGCGCCAGCAGCCAAAGAGCGGGAGATGGTGAGCAGTTCTTC. Protein: CASSQRAGDGEQFF. This chain connects TRBV4-3 to TRBJ2-1; TRBD2 matches at 8 bases. The CDR3 spans 14 residues. Germline V CDR1 and CDR2: LGHNA, YSLEER. The junction had 6 bases not matched to a gene; V was cut back by 2 bases and J by 9 bases.

This chain uses TRBV20-1 with TRBJ1-2; D possibly corresponds to TRBD1 (5 bases). CDR1 and CDR2 from the germline V gene are DFQATT and SNEGSKA (reference sequence). This CDR3 is built from 17 residues. The CDR3 reads CSVNRAGTLGTLSGYTF. CDR3 in DNA: TGCAGCGTCAACCGGGCCGGGACCCTCGGAACTTTAAGTGGCTACACCTTC.

The chain uses TRBV5-1 and TRBJ2-7; 7 nucleotides match TRBD2. The CDR3 has 15 residues. V lost 3 bases and J lost 4; bases outside the gene matches: 10. CDR1 is SGHRS and CDR2 is YFSETQ in the germline V gene. The CDR3 nucleotides are TGCGCCAGCAGCTACGGCAGCCCTAGCGGATACGAGCAGTACTTC. It translates to CASSYGSPSGYEQYF.